This entry lists 20 T cell receptor beta chains sequenced from one sample in a study of blood T cells in healthy people across ages. A sample-barcoded 5' primer and a J-beta primer mix were used in a second PCR of about 7 to 11 cycles. Via MiXCR, TCRdb re-called the 5' RACE reads, giving one row per CDR3 protein. The data contain more than 800,000 distinct CDR3 sequences, more than 25% of them singletons. Material for sequencing was blood. These receptors were obtained from a woman over 75 in good health.

This clonotype was seen a handful of times. This rearrangement joins TRBV4-3 to TRBJ1-3; 7 bases are shared with TRBD1. V trimming: 4 bases; J trimming: 0 bases; junction bases outside the gene matches: 9. CDR3 length equals 17 residues. The germline CDR1 and CDR2 sequences are LGHNA and YSLEER. The CDR3 protein is CASSRGTAESSGNTIYF. The CDR3 bases are TGCGCCAGCAGCCGAGGGACAGCGGAAAGCTCTGGAAACACCATATATTTT.

This clonotype was seen at least ten times. A read error may be the cause here, since a much bigger clone is one base away. The chain couples TRBV7-2 to TRBJ1-4; D might be TRBD1 (5 bases). Germline lookup yields CDR1 SGHTA and CDR2 FQGNSA. This CDR3 has 14 amino acids. This CDR3 is CASSLVGEFKKRFF. CDR3 DNA: TGTGCCAGCAGCTTAGTGGGGGAGTTTAAAAAACGGTTTTTT.

Ten or more counts support this clonotype. The chain joins TRBV7-2 to TRBJ2-6; D gene ambiguous. Trimming removed 5 bases at V and 0 bases at J, with 11 bases between. Germline-derived CDR1 and CDR2 are SGHTA and FQGNSA. The CDR3 loop spans 16 amino acids. CDR3 amino acids: CASSPLSTSGANVLTF. CDR3 sequence (DNA): TGTGCCAGCAGCCCCTTGAGCACCTCTGGGGCCAACGTCCTGACTTTC.

This chain connects TRBV29-1 to TRBJ1-3; no clear D. Deletions cut 4 bases from V and 4 bases from J, with 5 bases between. CDR1 is SQVTM and CDR2 is ANQGSEA in the germline V gene. The CDR3 spans 11 residues. The CDR3 DNA is TGCAGCGTTGGAATCGGAAACACCATATATTTT. This translates into CSVGIGNTIYF.

This clonotype came up a few times. At one end, the junction sequence differs from germline, possibly due to a read error. This rearrangement joins TRBV7-9 to TRBJ1-3, with D perhaps matching TRBD1 (5 bases). This CDR3 is built from 15 residues. Germline assignment: CDR1 SEHNR and CDR2 FQNEAQ (reference sequence). The chain's CDR3 is CASRLEGTARNTIYF. CDR3 DNA sequence: TGTGCCAGCAGGTTAGAAGGGACGGCGAGAAACACCATATATTTT.

In its sample, this clonotype was seen a few times. The rearrangement links TRBV3-1 to TRBJ1-5, with 7 bases matching TRBD1. This CDR3 is 14 amino acids long. V was pared by 1 base and J by 6 bases, with 3 bases of the junction left unmatched. Germline V gives CDR1 LGHDT, CDR2 YNNKEL (reference sequence). The CDR3 region is CASSQGQGVQPQHF. CDR3 coding DNA: TGTGCCAGCAGCCAAGGGCAGGGGGTTCAGCCCCAGCATTTT.

This clonotype was detected many times. This chain uses TRBV6-4 with TRBJ2-3; 8 positions agree with TRBD2. J was trimmed by 4 bases and V by 6 bases; bases with no gene match: 9. Germline V CDR1 and CDR2: MRHNA, SNTAGT. The CDR3 is 15 amino acids. For the CDR3, the DNA is TGTGCCAGCAGGCCGACCTCCGGGGGGGCAGATACGCAGTATTTT. Protein: CASRPTSGGADTQYF.

The V gene is TRBV9, the J gene TRBJ2-2; 8 positions match TRBD2. This CDR3 is 17 amino acids long. CDR1 and CDR2 (germline): SGDLS, YYNGEE. V lost 6 bases and J lost 6; bases outside the gene matches: 16. The CDR3 coding sequence is TGTGCCAGCAACCCTTCGGGGGGGGGCCTAGTCCCCGGGGAGCTGTTTTTT. Its translation: CASNPSGGGLVPGELFF.

This chain connects TRBV5-4 to TRBJ2-5; D call uncertain. Per the germline V gene, CDR1 is SGHNT and CDR2 is YYREEE (reference sequence). The V and J ends lost 0 bases and 0 bases respectively, with 12 bases between them. CDR3 length equals 16 residues. The CDR3 sequence is CASSLGLGSYQETQYF. CDR3 in DNA: TGTGCCAGCAGCTTGGGTCTGGGATCGTACCAAGAGACCCAGTACTTC.

This clonotype was seen a few times. With a much larger clone just one base away, this may be a read error. This chain connects TRBV4-3 to TRBJ1-6; D possibly corresponds to TRBD1 (5 bases). Germline V CDR1 and CDR2: LGHNA, YSLEER. The CDR3 contains 14 residues. As DNA, the CDR3 is TGCGCCAGCAGCCAAGTAAGGGGCGGTTCACCCCCCCACTTT. Translation gives CASSQVRGGSPPHF.

This clonotype was observed at least ten times. V is TRBV11-2 and J is TRBJ2-7; D may be TRBD1 or TRBD2 (5 bases each). Trimming stripped 3 bases from V and 1 base from J, with 10 bases between. The CDR3 has 14 residues. Germline-derived CDR1 and CDR2 are SGHAT and FQNNGV. The CDR3 DNA sequence: TGTGCCAGCAGCTTCCCGGGACGGTCCTACGAGCAGTACTTC. This codes for CASSFPGRSYEQYF. The entire variable domain, with the rest obtained from reference TRBV11-2 and TRBJ2-7, is as follows: EAGVAQSPRYKIIEKRQSVAFWCNPISGHATLYWYQQILGQGPKLLIQFQNNGVVDDSQLPKDRFSAERLKGVDSTLKIQPAKLEDSAVYLCASSFPGRSYEQYFGPGTRLTVT.

There are a few counts of this clonotype. The chain has TRBV4-2 and TRBJ1-6, with D tentatively TRBD1 (5 bases). The length of the CDR3 is 16 residues. Germline V lookup: CDR1 LGHNA, CDR2 YNFKEQ. Between the trimmed V and J ends, which lost 1 base and 9 bases, there was a span of 16 bases. This CDR3 is CASSQGGLQVRSPLHF. In DNA form, the CDR3 reads TGTGCCAGCAGCCAAGGGGGTCTACAGGTTCGTTCACCCCTCCACTTT.

This clonotype was seen at least ten times. The rearrangement joins TRBV2 to TRBJ2-1; 8 bases match TRBD1. This CDR3 spans 14 amino acids. Germline loops: CDR1 SNHLY, CDR2 FYNNEI. Losses at the gene ends were 5 bases for V and 2 bases for J; bases not matched to a gene: 2. DNA of the CDR3: TGTGCCAGCAGTCCAGGGGGCCCCTACAATGAGCAGTTCTTC. The encoded protein is CASSPGGPYNEQFF. The full variable domain, in which reference TRBV2 and TRBJ2-1 provide the parts outside the CDR3, is EPEVTQTPSHQVTQMGQEVILRCVPISNHLYFYWYRQILGQKVEFLVSFYNNEISEKSEIFDDQFSVERPDGSNFTLKIRSTKLEDSAMYFCASSPGGPYNEQFFGPGTRLTVL.

The V gene is TRBV7-2, the J gene TRBJ2-4; D remains unclear. CDR3 length: 16 amino acids. Trimming pared 5 bases from V and 0 bases from J, leaving 14 bases between. Per the germline V gene, CDR1 is SGHTA and CDR2 is FQGNSA. The DNA of the CDR3 is TGTGCCAGCAGCCCACCGACGGTACTAGCCAAAAACATTCAGTACTTC. Translated: CASSPPTVLAKNIQYF.

This clonotype came up once. An end of the junction differs from the germline gene, which may be a read error. The rearrangement uses TRBV11-2 and TRBJ2-3, with D unresolved. Germline assignment: CDR1 SGHAT and CDR2 FQNNGV. CDR3 length equals 16 residues. As DNA, the CDR3 is TGCGCCAGCAGCTTTTCGAGCGAGGAAAGCACAGATACGCAGTATTTT. It specifies CASSFSSEESTDTQYF.

This clonotype has a count of ten or more. The V and J genes are TRBV7-2 and TRBJ2-1; D may be TRBD1 or TRBD2 (6 bases each). Germline lookup yields CDR1 SGHTA and CDR2 FQGNSA. The CDR3 runs 17 residues. V gave up 1 base and J gave up 3 bases, with 16 bases separating them. This CDR3 is CASSLGGGPTHYNEQFF. The CDR3, as DNA: TGTGCCAGCAGCTTAGGAGGGGGGCCGACACACTACAATGAGCAGTTCTTC.

This chain connects TRBV12-3 or TRBV12-4 to TRBJ2-1, with D hard to call. The CDR3 is 15 residues long. V was trimmed by 3 bases and J by 6 bases, leaving 15 bases between them. CDR3 sequence: CASSLRTPGVNEQFF. The CDR3 DNA reads TGTGCCAGCAGTTTGAGGACGCCGGGCGTCAATGAGCAGTTCTTC.

In its sample, this clonotype was seen many times. The rearrangement uses TRBV7-2 and TRBJ1-1; a weak D match, TRBD1 (6 bases). The V gene's germline CDR1 is SGHTA and CDR2 FQGNSA. This CDR3 has 15 amino acids. Trimming left V 5 bases short and J 2 bases short, with 15 bases between. The CDR3 DNA sequence: TGTGCCAGCAGCCCGTCGATAGGGGGAAACACTGAAGCTTTCTTT. Its translation is CASSPSIGGNTEAFF. Full variable domain (missing parts from reference TRBV7-2 and TRBJ1-1): GAGVSQSPSNKVTEKGKDVELRCDPISGHTALYWYRQSLGQGLEFLIYFQGNSAPDKSGLPSDRFSAERTGGSVSTLTIQRTQQEDSAVYLCASSPSIGGNTEAFFGQGTRLTVV.

This clonotype was picked up a small number of times. Here the CDR3 reads CASSLARAEKLFF. The CDR3 coding sequence is TGTGCCAGCAGCCTGGCCCGCGCGGAAAAACTGTTTTTT. The V call is TRBV3-1, the J call TRBJ1-4; D unresolved. This CDR3 comprises 13 residues. Per the germline V gene, CDR1 is LGHDT and CDR2 is YNNKEL (reference sequence). V was pared by 4 bases and J by 8 bases, with 11 bases between.

Of note for this clonotype: At one of its ends the junction is not consistent with the germline gene, which may arise from a read error. The chain links TRBV2 to TRBJ2-1, with D perhaps matching TRBD2 (7 bases). The end of the DNA fits TRBJ2-7 better, so the J call may be wrong. The CDR3 runs 14 residues. CDR1 and CDR2 from the germline V gene are SNHLY and FYNNEI. Here the CDR3 reads CAGSERGGYNEQYF. The CDR3 DNA is TGTGCCGGCAGTGAAAGGGGGGGCTACAATGAGCAGTACTTC.